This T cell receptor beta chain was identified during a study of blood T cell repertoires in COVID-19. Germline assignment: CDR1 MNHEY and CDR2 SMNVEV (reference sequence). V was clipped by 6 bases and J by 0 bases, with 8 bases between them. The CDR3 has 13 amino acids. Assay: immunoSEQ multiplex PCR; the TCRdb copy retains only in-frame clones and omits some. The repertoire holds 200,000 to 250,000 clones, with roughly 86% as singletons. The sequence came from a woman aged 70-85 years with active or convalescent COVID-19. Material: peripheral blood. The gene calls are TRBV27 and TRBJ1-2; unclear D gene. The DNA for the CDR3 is TGTGCCAGCAGCACACAGCCTAACTATGGCTACACCTTC. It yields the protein CASSTQPNYGYTF.